The 30 T cell receptor beta chains below all came from one sample that was sequenced in a study of blood T cell repertoires in COVID-19. Clones were read by immunoSEQ multiplex PCR, and TCRdb kept only the in-frame ones, dropping some. The sample includes just over 250,000 clones, roughly 88% of them seen just once. What was sequenced was peripheral blood. The receptor set was obtained from a woman between 70 and 85 years old with COVID-19, enrolled during active disease.

The V gene is TRBV10-3, the J gene TRBJ1-1; the D gene is possibly TRBD1 (6 bases). V lost 7 bases and J 4 bases, leaving 13 bases between the germline ends. The CDR3 extends over 13 amino acids. Germline lookup yields CDR1 ENHRY and CDR2 SYGVKD. DNA for the CDR3: TGTGCCATCACAACAGGGTTAGGCACTGAAGCTTTCTTT. Its translation: CAITTGLGTEAFF.

The rearrangement links TRBV27 to TRBJ2-7; 8 bases match TRBD2. The germline V gene has CDR1 MNHEY and CDR2 SMNVEV (reference sequence). The length of the CDR3 is 17 residues. J was trimmed by 4 bases and V by 0 bases; bases with no gene match: 11. The CDR3 region is CASSLSSVAGGRYEQYF. In nucleotides, the CDR3 is TGTGCCAGCAGTTTATCCTCCGTCGCGGGAGGTCGATACGAGCAGTACTTC.

This chain connects TRBV18 to TRBJ1-3; a possible D gene is TRBD1 (6 bases). This CDR3 comprises 15 residues. The V end was cut by 0 bases, the J end by 2 bases, with 8 bases between. The germline V gene has CDR1 KGHSH and CDR2 LQKENI. The CDR3 region has the DNA TGTGCCAGCTCACCACCCGCAGGGGCTGGAAACACCATATATTTT. Its translation is CASSPPAGAGNTIYF.

The V call is TRBV12-2, the J call TRBJ2-1; TRBD2 is the table's D call and was not checked against the DNA. TRBV12-2 has pseudogene status. The CDR3 is 15 amino acids. CDR3 in DNA: TGTGCAAGTCGCTTCCCTAGCCCAATCTGCAATGAGCAGTTCTTC. It yields the protein CASRFPSPICNEQFF.

The chain couples TRBV15 to TRBJ1-1; possible D gene TRBD1, 5 bases. CDR1 is LNHNV, CDR2 YYDKDF, per germline (reference sequence). CDR3 length: 16 amino acids. V gave up 1 base and J gave up 3 bases, with 15 bases separating them. CDR3 nucleotides: TGTGCCACCAGCAGAGTTGGGCGGGGGGTTTACACTGAAGCTTTCTTT. Translation gives CATSRVGRGVYTEAFF.

The CDR3 coding sequence is TGTGCCAGCAGTTTCGTTTTATCTCAGCCCCAGCATTTT. It translates to CASSFVLSQPQHF. The gene calls are TRBV12-3 or TRBV12-4 and TRBJ1-5; no clear D. Trimming took 3 bases from V and 6 from J, leaving 9 bases between them. The CDR3 consists of 13 residues.

The J gene is TRBJ2-7, the V gene TRBV30; 7 bases fit TRBD2. Trimming at V came to 3 bases and at J to 0 bases, leaving 8 bases not matched to a gene. The CDR3 has 15 amino acids. From germline, CDR1 is GTSNPN and CDR2 SVGIG (reference sequence). The DNA of the CDR3 is TGTGCCTGGAGGAATAGCGGGTTACACTCCTACGAGCAGTACTTC. It yields the protein CAWRNSGLHSYEQYF.

This chain links TRBV30 with TRBJ1-6; D possibly corresponds to TRBD1 (6 bases). The CDR3 runs 15 residues. Germline CDR1 and CDR2: GTSNPN and SVGIG (reference sequence). Trimming removed 0 bases from V and 7 bases from J, with 13 bases in between. The CDR3 sequence: CAWSVSRTGNSPLHF. The DNA of the CDR3 is TGTGCCTGGAGTGTAAGCCGAACAGGGAATTCACCCCTCCACTTT.

The gene calls are TRBV27 and TRBJ2-7, with TRBD2 matching 8 bases. The CDR3 contains 15 residues. Germline V CDR1 and CDR2: MNHEY, SMNVEV (reference sequence). The V segment lost 4 bases and the J segment 2 bases; nucleotides outside the gene matches: 7. The CDR3 DNA sequence: TGTGCCAGCAGTTCTATAGCGGGGCCTCCCTACGAGCAGTACTTC. This gives the protein CASSSIAGPPYEQYF.

The gene calls are TRBV6-6 and TRBJ2-7; 10 bases map to TRBD2. The CDR3 length is 19 residues. Germline lookup yields CDR1 MNHNY and CDR2 SVGAGI (reference sequence). J lost 0 bases, V lost 5 bases, and 16 bases had no gene match. The CDR3 reads CASSRNFGRRTSGSYEQYF. The CDR3 DNA sequence: TGTGCCAGCAGTCGTAACTTCGGTAGAAGGACTAGCGGCTCCTACGAGCAGTACTTC.

A note on this clone: This sample includes further DNA sequences coding for the same CDR3. V and J are TRBV3-1 (or the pseudogene TRBV3-2) and TRBJ2-1, with 10 bases aligning to TRBD2. The V segment lost 0 bases and the J segment 6 bases; nucleotides outside the gene matches: 5. The CDR3 totals 16 residues. The germline V gene encodes CDR1 LGHDT and CDR2 YNNKEL (reference sequence). The CDR3 region is CASSQDRLAGVNEQFF. Written as DNA, the CDR3 is TGTGCCAGCAGCCAAGATCGGCTAGCGGGAGTCAATGAGCAGTTCTTC.

This chain uses TRBV6-5 with TRBJ1-2; TRBD1 matches 9 bases. The germline V gene encodes CDR1 MNHEY and CDR2 SVGAGI. The J segment lost 7 bases and the V segment lost 7 bases, leaving 13 bases of the junction unmatched. CDR3 length equals 15 residues. This CDR3 is CASTYQDRGEGGYTF. CDR3 nucleotide sequence: TGTGCCAGCACCTACCAGGACAGGGGAGAAGGTGGCTACACCTTC.

The gene calls are TRBV12-3 or TRBV12-4 and TRBJ1-1; D is ambiguous. Trimming shortened V by 3 bases and J by 5 bases, and 7 bases separated the two germline ends. The CDR3 is 12 amino acids. The DNA for the CDR3 is TGTGCCAGCAGTTTTACCAGGACTGAAGCTTTCTTT. This codes for CASSFTRTEAFF.

J is TRBJ2-7 and V is TRBV6-5; D unresolved. V was pared by 0 bases and J by 1 base, with 10 bases between. CDR3 length equals 15 residues. The germline CDR1 and CDR2 sequences are MNHEY and SVGAGI. As DNA, the CDR3 is TGTGCCAGCAGTTACTCGAGGCTGGAGTCCTACGAGCAGTACTTC. Amino acids: CASSYSRLESYEQYF.

The genes are TRBV3-1 (or the pseudogene TRBV3-2) and TRBJ2-3, with TRBD2 identical over 9 bases. The CDR3 length is 16 residues. Germline V gives CDR1 LGHDT, CDR2 YNNKEL (reference sequence). V lost 2 bases to trimming and J lost 4 bases; unmatched junction nucleotides: 7. CDR3 region: CASSQSIAGVADTQYF. DNA of the CDR3: TGTGCCAGCAGCCAATCAATAGCGGGAGTAGCAGATACGCAGTATTTT.

In nucleotides, the CDR3 is TGTGCCAGCGGACGAACAAGCGGGAGGGGCTACGAGCAGTACTTC. It codes for CASGRTSGRGYEQYF. The V and J genes are TRBV7-2 and TRBJ2-7, with 10 bases lining up with TRBD2. Trimming removed 8 bases from V and 3 bases from J; junction bases left unmatched: 10. This CDR3 has 15 residues. Germline lookup yields CDR1 SGHTA and CDR2 FQGNSA.

This clone is a singleton in its sample. J is TRBJ2-7 and V is TRBV4-1; the D gene is possibly TRBD2 (6 bases). Germline loops: CDR1 MGHRA, CDR2 YSYEKL. The CDR3 runs 16 residues. V was pared by 0 bases and J by 1 base, with 13 bases between. The CDR3 region has the DNA TGCGCCAGCAGCCAAGAGGCGGCAGGGAGGTCCTACGAGCAGTACTTC. This gives the protein CASSQEAAGRSYEQYF.

The genes are TRBV30 and TRBJ1-1, with 7 bases aligning to TRBD1. The junction had 14 bases not matched to a gene; V was cut back by 3 bases and J by 10 bases. The CDR3 runs 14 residues. Germline V lookup: CDR1 GTSNPN, CDR2 SVGIG (reference sequence). CDR3 in amino acids: CAWRVGRQGVGAFF. CDR3 bases: TGTGCCTGGAGGGTTGGTAGGCAGGGGGTCGGAGCTTTCTTT. Together with reference TRBV30 and TRBJ1-1, the CDR3 gives the full variable domain: SQTIHQWPATLVQPVGSPLSLECTVEGTSNPNLYWYRQAAGRGLQLLFYSVGIGQISSEVPQNLSASRPQDRQFILSSKKLLLSDSGFYLCAWRVGRQGVGAFFGQGTRLTVV.

This clone was recorded only once. The V gene is TRBV7-3, the J gene TRBJ1-6, with TRBD1 matching 7 bases. CDR3 size: 14 residues. Germline CDR1 reads SGHTA; CDR2 reads FQGTGA. V lost 4 bases and J lost 7; bases outside the gene matches: 4. The CDR3: CASSSGQRNSPLHF. The CDR3 nucleotides read TGTGCCAGCAGCTCGGGACAGAGAAATTCACCCCTCCACTTT.

The V and J genes are TRBV3-1 (or the pseudogene TRBV3-2) and TRBJ2-7; 7 bases match TRBD2. The CDR3 loop spans 14 amino acids. Germline V gene data show CDR1 as LGHDT and CDR2 as YNNKEL (reference sequence). The V segment lost 4 bases and the J segment 6 bases; nucleotides outside the gene matches: 9. CDR3: CASSPASGFTEQYF. The CDR3 nucleotides are TGTGCCAGCAGCCCCGCTAGCGGCTTCACCGAGCAGTACTTC.

This clone was detected a few times. The J gene is TRBJ1-3, the V gene TRBV7-6; no firm D call. Germline V gives CDR1 SGHVS, CDR2 FNYEAQ. The CDR3 loop spans 15 amino acids. Trimming removed 1 base at V and 4 bases at J, with 11 bases between. The CDR3: CASSLVEGDGNTIYF. The DNA of the CDR3 is TGTGCCAGCAGCTTAGTTGAGGGAGACGGAAACACCATATATTTT. Drawing the rest from reference TRBV7-6 and TRBJ1-3, the complete variable domain is GAGVSQSPRYKVTKRGQDVALRCDPISGHVSLYWYRQALGQGPEFLTYFNYEAQQDKSGLPNDRFSAERPEGSISTLTIQRTEQRDSAMYRCASSLVEGDGNTIYFGEGSWLTVV.

The chain has TRBV7-8 and TRBJ2-5; possible D gene TRBD2, 6 bases. Germline V CDR1 and CDR2: SGHVS, FQNEAQ. There are 14 residues in the CDR3. The V end was cut by 7 bases, the J end by 5 bases, with 17 bases between. CDR3 protein: CASMRVGGIETQYF. CDR3 DNA: TGTGCCAGCATGAGGGTGGGGGGTATCGAGACCCAGTACTTC.

The chain carries TRBV6-5 and TRBJ2-7; D uncertain. The CDR3 has 16 amino acids. V dropped 2 bases and J dropped 3 bases, with 17 bases sitting between them. CDR1 is MNHEY and CDR2 is SVGAGI in the germline V gene. In nucleotides, the CDR3 is TGTGCCAGCAGTTACGCCAGTTCGCAAATAAGCTACGAGCAGTACTTC. Residues: CASSYASSQISYEQYF.

The V gene is TRBV4-3, the J gene TRBJ2-2; no firm D call. CDR1 LGHNA and CDR2 YSLEER come from the germline V gene. V was cut by 0 bases and J by 6 bases, with 8 bases left in between. The CDR3 contains 14 residues. The DNA of the CDR3 is TGCGCCAGCAGCCAAGATAGTGGTCCCGGGGAGCTGTTTTTT. Protein sequence: CASSQDSGPGELFF.

The rearrangement joins TRBV28 to TRBJ2-1, with D hard to call. In germline, CDR1 is MDHEN, CDR2 SYDVKM. With 3 bases removed from V and 8 bases from J, the gap between germline ends came to 11 bases. CDR3 size: 13 residues. The CDR3 loop is CASSFTNLDEQFF. As DNA, the CDR3 is TGTGCCAGCAGTTTTACAAACCTCGATGAGCAGTTCTTC.

The chain recombines TRBV19 with TRBJ1-2, with TRBD1 identical over 10 bases. This CDR3 is 14 amino acids long. J gave up 4 bases and V 5 bases, and 4 bases lay outside the gene matches. Germline values: CDR1 LNHDA, CDR2 SQIVND (reference sequence). CDR3: CASSRDRGFYGYTF. CDR3 DNA sequence: TGTGCCAGTAGTCGGGACAGGGGTTTCTATGGCTACACCTTC. Looking up the rest from reference TRBV19 and TRBJ1-2 gives the full variable domain: DGGITQSPKYLFRKEGQNVTLSCEQNLNHDAMYWYRQDPGQGLRLIYYSQIVNDFQKGDIAEGYSVSREKKESFPLTVTSAQKNPTAFYLCASSRDRGFYGYTFGSGTRLTVV.

This clone came up once. The chain is built from TRBV4-1 and TRBJ2-7; 7 nucleotides agree with TRBD1. There are 15 residues in the CDR3. With V trimmed by 1 base and J by 2 bases, 5 bases remained unmatched. Germline-derived CDR1 and CDR2 are MGHRA and YSYEKL. The CDR3 DNA follows: TGCGCCAGCAGCCAAGCCGGGGACAGAGCCTACGAGCAGTACTTC. Amino acids: CASSQAGDRAYEQYF.

V usage is TRBV9 and J usage is TRBJ1-4; no firm D call. Trimming left V 0 bases short and J 3 bases short, with 6 bases between. The CDR3 loop spans 14 amino acids. Germline values: CDR1 SGDLS, CDR2 YYNGEE. The CDR3 DNA reads as TGTGCCAGCAGCGTAGACAGTTCTAATGAAAAACTGTTTTTT. It encodes CASSVDSSNEKLFF.

J is TRBJ2-2 and V is TRBV5-6; 7 nucleotides align to TRBD1. CDR1 and CDR2 from the germline V gene are SGHDT and YYEEEE. Germline trimming cut 0 bases from V and 3 bases from J; bases unmatched to any gene: 2. The CDR3 sequence is 15 residues long. CDR3 protein: CASSLDRGYTGELFF. CDR3 sequence (DNA): TGTGCCAGCAGCTTGGACAGGGGTTACACCGGGGAGCTGTTTTTT.

The chain is built from TRBV5-1 and TRBJ2-3; possibly TRBD1 for D (6 bases). Germline assignment: CDR1 SGHRS and CDR2 YFSETQ. The CDR3 covers 16 residues. V lost 1 base to trimming and J lost 3 bases, with 15 bases between them. The CDR3, as DNA: TGCGCCAGCAGCTTGAGCACAGGGTTTAGAACAGATACGCAGTATTTT. The encoded protein is CASSLSTGFRTDTQYF.